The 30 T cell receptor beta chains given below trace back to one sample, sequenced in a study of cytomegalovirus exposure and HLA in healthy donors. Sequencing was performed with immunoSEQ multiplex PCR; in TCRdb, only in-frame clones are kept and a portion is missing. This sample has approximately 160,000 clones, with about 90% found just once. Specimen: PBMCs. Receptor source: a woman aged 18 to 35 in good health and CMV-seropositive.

CDR3 residues: CASSSPGLAGGGRTTDTQYF. DNA of the CDR3: TGTGCCAGCAGCTCTCCGGGACTAGCGGGAGGAGGAAGGACCACAGATACGCAGTATTTT. The rearrangement uses TRBV7-6 and TRBJ2-3; 15 bases map to TRBD2. The length of the CDR3 is 20 residues. The germline gives CDR1 SGHVS, CDR2 FNYEAQ. Trimming removed 4 bases from V and 2 bases from J; junction bases left unmatched: 13. The variable domain in full, with the rest retrieved from reference TRBV7-6 and TRBJ2-3, is GAGVSQSPRYKVTKRGQDVALRCDPISGHVSLYWYRQALGQGPEFLTYFNYEAQQDKSGLPNDRFSAERPEGSISTLTIQRTEQRDSAMYRCASSSPGLAGGGRTTDTQYFGPGTRLTVL.

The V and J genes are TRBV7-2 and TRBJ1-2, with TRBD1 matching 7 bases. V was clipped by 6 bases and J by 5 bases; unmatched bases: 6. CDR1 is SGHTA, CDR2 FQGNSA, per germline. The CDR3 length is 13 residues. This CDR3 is CASSPDREYGYTF. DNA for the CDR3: TGTGCCAGCAGTCCAGACAGGGAATATGGCTACACCTTC.

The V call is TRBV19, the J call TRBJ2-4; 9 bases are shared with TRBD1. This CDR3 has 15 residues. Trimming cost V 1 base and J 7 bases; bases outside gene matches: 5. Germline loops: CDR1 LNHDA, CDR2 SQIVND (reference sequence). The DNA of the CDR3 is TGTGCCAGTAGTATAGGAGGGACAGGGCGTAACATTCAGTACTTC. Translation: CASSIGGTGRNIQYF. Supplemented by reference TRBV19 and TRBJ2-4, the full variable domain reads DGGITQSPKYLFRKEGQNVTLSCEQNLNHDAMYWYRQDPGQGLRLIYYSQIVNDFQKGDIAEGYSVSREKKESFPLTVTSAQKNPTAFYLCASSIGGTGRNIQYFGAGTRLSVL.

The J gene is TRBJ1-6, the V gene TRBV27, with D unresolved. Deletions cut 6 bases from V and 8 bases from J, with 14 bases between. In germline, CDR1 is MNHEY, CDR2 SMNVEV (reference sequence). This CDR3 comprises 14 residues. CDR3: CASRAIERYSPLHF. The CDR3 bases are TGTGCCAGCAGAGCCATAGAACGGTATTCACCCCTCCACTTT.

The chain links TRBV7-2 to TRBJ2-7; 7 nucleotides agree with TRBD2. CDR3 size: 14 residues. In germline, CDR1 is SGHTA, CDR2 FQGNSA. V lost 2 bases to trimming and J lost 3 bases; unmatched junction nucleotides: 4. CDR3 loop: CASSLYGGSYEQYF. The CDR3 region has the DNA TGTGCCAGCAGCTTATATGGCGGGAGCTACGAGCAGTACTTC.

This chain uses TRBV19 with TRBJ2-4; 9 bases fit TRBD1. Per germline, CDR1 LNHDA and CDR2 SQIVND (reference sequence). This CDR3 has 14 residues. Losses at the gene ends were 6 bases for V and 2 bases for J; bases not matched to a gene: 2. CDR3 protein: CASRTGGTKNIQYF. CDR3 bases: TGTGCCAGTAGGACAGGGGGTACCAAAAACATTCAGTACTTC.

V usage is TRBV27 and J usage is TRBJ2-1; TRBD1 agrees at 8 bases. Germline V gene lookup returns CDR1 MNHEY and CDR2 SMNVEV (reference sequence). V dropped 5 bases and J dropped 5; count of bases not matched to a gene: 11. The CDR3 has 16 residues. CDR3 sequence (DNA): TGTGCCAGCAGTCCTAACAGGGGGGTTCTTCACAATGAGCAGTTCTTC. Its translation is CASSPNRGVLHNEQFF.

The CDR3 DNA follows: TGTGCCAGCAGCTTAGATCGGGGGACAGGGAATGCTGAAGCTTTCTTT. This translates into CASSLDRGTGNAEAFF. This chain connects TRBV11-2 to TRBJ1-1; 9 bases are shared with TRBD1. The CDR3 covers 16 residues. The junction had 8 bases not matched to a gene; V was cut back by 0 bases and J by 6 bases. Germline loops: CDR1 SGHAT, CDR2 FQNNGV.

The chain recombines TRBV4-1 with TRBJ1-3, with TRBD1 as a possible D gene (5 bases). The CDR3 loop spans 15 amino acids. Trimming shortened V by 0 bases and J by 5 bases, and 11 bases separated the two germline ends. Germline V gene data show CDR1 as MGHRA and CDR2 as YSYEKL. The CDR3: CASSQDLQGRNTIYF. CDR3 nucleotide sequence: TGCGCCAGCAGCCAAGATCTGCAGGGTAGAAACACCATATATTTT.

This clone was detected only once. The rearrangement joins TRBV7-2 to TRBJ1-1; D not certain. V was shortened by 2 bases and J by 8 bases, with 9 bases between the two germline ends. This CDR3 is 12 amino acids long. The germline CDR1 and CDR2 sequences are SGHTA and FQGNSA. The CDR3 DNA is TGTGCCAGCAGCTTATCCAGGAGGGAAGCTTTCTTT. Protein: CASSLSRREAFF.

This CDR3 reads CASSQSQGNEQFF. CDR3 nucleotide sequence: TGTGCCAGCAGCCAATCGCAGGGGAATGAGCAGTTCTTC. The chain employs TRBV16 and TRBJ2-1; a weak D match, TRBD1 (6 bases). The germline V and J ends were trimmed by 0 bases and 7 bases, with 7 bases remaining between them. Per germline, CDR1 KGHSY and CDR2 FQNENV. The CDR3 consists of 13 residues.

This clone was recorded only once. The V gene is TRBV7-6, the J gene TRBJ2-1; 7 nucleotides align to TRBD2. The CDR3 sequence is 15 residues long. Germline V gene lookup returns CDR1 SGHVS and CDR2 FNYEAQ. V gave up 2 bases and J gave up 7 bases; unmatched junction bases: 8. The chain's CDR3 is CASSLFSGVSNEQFF. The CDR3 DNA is TGTGCCAGCAGCTTATTCAGCGGGGTTAGTAATGAGCAGTTCTTC.

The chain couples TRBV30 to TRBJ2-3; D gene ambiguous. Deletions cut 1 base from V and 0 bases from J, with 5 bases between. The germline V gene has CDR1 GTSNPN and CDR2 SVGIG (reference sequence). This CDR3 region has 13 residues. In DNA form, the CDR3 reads TGTGCCTGGAGTGGCGGAAGCACAGATACGCAGTATTTT. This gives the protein CAWSGGSTDTQYF.

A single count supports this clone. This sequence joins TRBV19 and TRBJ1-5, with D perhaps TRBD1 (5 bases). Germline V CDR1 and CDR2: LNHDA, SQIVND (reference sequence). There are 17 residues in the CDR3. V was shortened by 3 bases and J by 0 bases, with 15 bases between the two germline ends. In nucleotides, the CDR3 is TGTGCCAGTAGTATTTGGCAGGGCAGATATAGCAATCAGCCCCAGCATTTT. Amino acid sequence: CASSIWQGRYSNQPQHF.

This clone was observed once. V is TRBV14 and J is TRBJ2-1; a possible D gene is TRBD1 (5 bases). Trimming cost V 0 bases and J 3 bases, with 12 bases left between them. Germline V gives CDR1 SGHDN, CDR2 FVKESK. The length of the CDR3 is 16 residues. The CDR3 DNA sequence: TGTGCCAGCAGCCAAGATCACGAGACAGACTACAATGAGCAGTTCTTC. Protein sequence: CASSQDHETDYNEQFF.

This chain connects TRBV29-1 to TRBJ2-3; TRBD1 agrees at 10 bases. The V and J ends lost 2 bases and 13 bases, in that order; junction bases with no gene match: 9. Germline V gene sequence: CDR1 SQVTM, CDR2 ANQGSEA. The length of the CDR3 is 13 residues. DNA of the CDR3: TGCAGCGTTGAAAGGGCCACGGGACAGGGGAAGTATTTT. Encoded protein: CSVERATGQGKYF.

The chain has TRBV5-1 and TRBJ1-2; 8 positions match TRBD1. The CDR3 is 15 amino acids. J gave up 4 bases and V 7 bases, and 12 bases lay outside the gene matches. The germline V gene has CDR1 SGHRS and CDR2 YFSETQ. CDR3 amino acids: CASRGQGALPYGYTF. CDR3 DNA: TGCGCCAGCCGCGGACAGGGAGCGCTTCCCTATGGCTACACCTTC. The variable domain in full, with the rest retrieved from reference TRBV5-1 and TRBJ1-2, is KAGVTQTPRYLIKTRGQQVTLSCSPISGHRSVSWYQQTPGQGLQFLFEYFSETQRNKGNFPGRFSGRQFSNSRSEMNVSTLELGDSALYLCASRGQGALPYGYTFGSGTRLTVV.

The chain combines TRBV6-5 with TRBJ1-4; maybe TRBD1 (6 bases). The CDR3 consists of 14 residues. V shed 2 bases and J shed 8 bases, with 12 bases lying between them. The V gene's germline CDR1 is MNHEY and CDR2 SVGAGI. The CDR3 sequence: CASSYRKDSEKLFF. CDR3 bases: TGTGCCAGCAGTTACCGAAAGGACAGCGAAAAACTGTTTTTT.

CDR3 sequence: CASSLAQGSYNEQFF. The CDR3 nucleotides are TGTGCCAGCAGCTTAGCCCAGGGATCCTACAATGAGCAGTTCTTC. This chain links TRBV11-3 with TRBJ2-1; D possibly corresponds to TRBD1 (5 bases). Trimming removed 1 base from V and 1 base from J, with 8 bases in between. CDR1 and CDR2 (germline): SGHNT, YENEEA. This CDR3 region has 15 residues.

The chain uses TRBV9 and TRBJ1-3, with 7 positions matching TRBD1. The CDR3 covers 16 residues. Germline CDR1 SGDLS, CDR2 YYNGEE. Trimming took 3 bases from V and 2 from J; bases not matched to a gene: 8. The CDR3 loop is CASSATGVVAGNTIYF. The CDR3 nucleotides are TGTGCCAGCAGCGCTACAGGGGTGGTGGCTGGAAACACCATATATTTT.

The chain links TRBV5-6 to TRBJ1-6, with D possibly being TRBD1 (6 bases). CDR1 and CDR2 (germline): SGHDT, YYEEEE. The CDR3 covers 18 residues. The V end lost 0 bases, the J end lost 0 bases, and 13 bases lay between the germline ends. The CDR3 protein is CASSLGWQGSSYNSPLHF. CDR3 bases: TGTGCCAGCAGCTTGGGATGGCAGGGGAGCTCCTATAATTCACCCCTCCACTTT.

CDR3 bases: TGTGCCATCAGTGAGTCCCCCGGGGCTGAAGCTTTCTTT. This codes for CAISESPGAEAFF. The chain employs TRBV10-3 and TRBJ1-1; D unresolved. Germline V CDR1 and CDR2: ENHRY, SYGVKD. Trimming removed 0 bases at V and 6 bases at J, with 8 bases between. This CDR3 comprises 13 residues.

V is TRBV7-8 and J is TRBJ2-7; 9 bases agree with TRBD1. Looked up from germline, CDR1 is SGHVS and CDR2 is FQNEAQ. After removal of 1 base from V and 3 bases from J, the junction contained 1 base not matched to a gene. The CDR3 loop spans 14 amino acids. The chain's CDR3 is CASSLGDRDYEQYF. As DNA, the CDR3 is TGTGCCAGCAGCTTAGGGGACAGGGACTACGAGCAGTACTTC.

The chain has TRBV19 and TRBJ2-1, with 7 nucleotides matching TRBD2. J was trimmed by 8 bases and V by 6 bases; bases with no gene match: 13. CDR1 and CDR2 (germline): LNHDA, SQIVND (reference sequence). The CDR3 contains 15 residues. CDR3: CASRWGGRGRDEQFF. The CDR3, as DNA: TGTGCCAGTAGATGGGGCGGGAGAGGTAGGGATGAGCAGTTCTTC.

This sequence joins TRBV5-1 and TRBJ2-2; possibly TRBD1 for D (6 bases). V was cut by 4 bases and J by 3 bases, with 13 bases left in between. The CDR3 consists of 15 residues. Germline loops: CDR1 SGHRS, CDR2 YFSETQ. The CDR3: CASSGRDIDTGELFF. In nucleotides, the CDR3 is TGCGCCAGCAGCGGTCGGGACATAGACACCGGGGAGCTGTTTTTT. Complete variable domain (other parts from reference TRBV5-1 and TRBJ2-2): KAGVTQTPRYLIKTRGQQVTLSCSPISGHRSVSWYQQTPGQGLQFLFEYFSETQRNKGNFPGRFSGRQFSNSRSEMNVSTLELGDSALYLCASSGRDIDTGELFFGEGSRLTVL.

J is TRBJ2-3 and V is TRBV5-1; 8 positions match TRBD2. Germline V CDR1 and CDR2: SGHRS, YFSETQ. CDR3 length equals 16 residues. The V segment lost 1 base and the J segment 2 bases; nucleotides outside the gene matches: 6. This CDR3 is CASSLQAGGLTDTQYF. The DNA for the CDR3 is TGCGCCAGCAGCTTGCAGGCGGGGGGTCTCACAGATACGCAGTATTTT.

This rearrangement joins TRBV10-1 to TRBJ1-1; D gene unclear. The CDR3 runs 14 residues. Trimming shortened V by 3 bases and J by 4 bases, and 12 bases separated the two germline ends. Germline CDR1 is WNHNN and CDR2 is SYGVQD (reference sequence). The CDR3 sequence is CASSDEGRSTEAFF. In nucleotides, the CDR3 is TGCGCCAGCAGTGACGAGGGTAGAAGCACTGAAGCTTTCTTT.

This CDR3 is CASSEPHSGLYGYTF. The CDR3 DNA reads TGTGCCAGCAGTGAACCCCATTCAGGGCTCTATGGCTACACCTTC. The chain joins TRBV6-1 to TRBJ1-2, with D tentatively TRBD1 (5 bases). CDR1 is MNHNS, CDR2 SASEGT, per germline. The CDR3 is 15 amino acids. V lost 2 bases and J 4 bases, leaving 14 bases between the germline ends.

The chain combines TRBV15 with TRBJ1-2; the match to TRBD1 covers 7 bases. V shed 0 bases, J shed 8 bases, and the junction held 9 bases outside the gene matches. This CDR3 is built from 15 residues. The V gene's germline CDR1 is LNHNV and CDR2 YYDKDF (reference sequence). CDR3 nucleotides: TGTGCCACCAGCAGAGATCGGGACAGCAGAGGAGGCTACACCTTC. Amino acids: CATSRDRDSRGGYTF.

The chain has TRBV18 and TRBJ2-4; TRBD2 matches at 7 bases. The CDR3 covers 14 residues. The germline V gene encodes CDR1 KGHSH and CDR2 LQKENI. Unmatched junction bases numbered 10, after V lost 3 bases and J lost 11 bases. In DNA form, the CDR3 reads TGTGCCAGCTCACCGGGGGGGAGGAGAGAACTTCAGTACTTC. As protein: CASSPGGRRELQYF.